Described below is a single T cell receptor (beta chain) sequence and its context. The data were obtained in a study of blood T cell repertoires in COVID-19. Germline CDR1 is SGHRS and CDR2 is YFSETQ. Losses at the gene ends were 4 bases for V and 0 bases for J; bases not matched to a gene: 3. The CDR3 has 14 amino acids. Study processing details: Counts of nucleated cells, estimated from reference gene primer amplification, were obtained. Sequenced by immunoSEQ multiplex PCR; TCRdb stores in-frame clones only, minus some. The V and J calls and the clone size are those of that table, but D and trimming were determined from the DNA. This sample carries about 58,000 clones, about 88% of them seen once, and the ten largest clones take roughly an eighth.

This clonotype was obtained from a woman aged 60-70 years with active COVID-19. This chain joins TRBV5-1 and TRBJ1-2; 7 bases are a match to TRBD1. Specimen: peripheral blood. The CDR3 DNA is TGCGCCAGCAGCCCGGGGACAGCTAACTATGGCTACACCTTC. Residues: CASSPGTANYGYTF.